This T cell receptor (beta chain) was profiled in a study of blood T cell repertoires in COVID-19. Study details: Sites in the United States, Italy and Spain provided acute and convalescent COVID-19 samples. PBMCs, B-cell-depleted T cells, or T cells provided the cDNA or gDNA that made up the material.

Repertoires were generated with immunoSEQ multiplex PCR, while TCRdb's copy carries only in-frame clones and drops some. Of some 46,000 clones listed, roughly four fifths were seen once; the top ten hold 20% to 30%. Trimming pared 6 bases from V and 0 bases from J, leaving 11 bases between. The germline CDR1 and CDR2 sequences are SNHLY and FYNNEI. This CDR3 spans 15 amino acids. The sequencing sample was made of peripheral blood. The chain carries TRBV2 and TRBJ2-2; D unresolved. This clonotype originated in a woman between 55 and 75 years old with acute or convalescent COVID-19. CDR3 sequence: CASRERTANTGELFF. The CDR3 region has the DNA TGTGCCAGCAGGGAGCGAACGGCGAACACCGGGGAGCTGTTTTTT.